The 12 T cell receptor beta chains below come from one sample, sequenced in a study of long-term antiretroviral therapy in people with HIV. Sequencing used immunoSEQ v3.0 at survey level. The repertoire was sequenced with immunoSEQ multiplex PCR; TCRdb's copy has only in-frame clones and lacks some. The sample includes 20,000 to 25,000 clones, around four fifths of them seen just once. The sample in question was unsorted PBMCs, obtained 1.6 years after starting antiretroviral therapy. The receptors stem from a man aged 35-49 years with HIV.

CDR3 sequence: CASSFFVGGEQFF. The CDR3 coding sequence is TGTGCCAGCAGTTTCTTCGTGGGTGGTGAGCAGTTCTTC. The V call is TRBV27, the J call TRBJ2-1; D is unresolved. The CDR3 length is 13 residues. V was trimmed by 3 bases and J by 9 bases, leaving 12 bases between them. Germline CDR1 MNHEY, CDR2 SMNVEV (reference sequence).

This sequence joins TRBV6-1 and TRBJ1-3, with D tentatively TRBD1 (6 bases). Trimming pared 4 bases from V and 0 bases from J, leaving 16 bases between. This CDR3 is built from 17 residues. CDR1 MNHNS and CDR2 SASEGT come from the germline V gene. CDR3 loop: CASSGLLDRHSGNTIYF. The CDR3 DNA follows: TGTGCCAGCAGTGGACTTTTAGACAGGCACTCTGGAAACACCATATATTTT.

Comments on this clone: The sample contains more than one DNA sequence encoding this CDR3. V usage is TRBV5-1 and J usage is TRBJ1-3, with no clear D. CDR1 is SGHRS, CDR2 YFSETQ, per germline. The V gene lost 3 bases and the J gene lost 4 bases, with 5 bases spanning the gap. The CDR3 is 12 residues long. For the CDR3, the DNA is TGCGCCAGCAGCTCGGACGGAAACACCATATATTTT. The encoded protein is CASSSDGNTIYF.

The chain has TRBV6-1 and TRBJ2-7, with D unresolved. Per the germline V gene, CDR1 is MNHNS and CDR2 is SASEGT. The CDR3 runs 13 residues. V was cut by 3 bases and J by 6 bases, with 12 bases left in between. CDR3 coding DNA: TGTGCCAGCAGTGAGGATGGGCCCCGCGAGCAGTACTTC. This sequence encodes CASSEDGPREQYF.

This clone was seen a few times. The chain links TRBV7-9 to TRBJ2-1, with D tentatively TRBD2 (5 bases). The CDR3 totals 14 residues. CDR1 and CDR2 (germline): SEHNR, FQNEAQ (reference sequence). The V and J ends lost 3 bases and 6 bases respectively, with 12 bases between them. The CDR3 loop is CASSFTAGVNEQFF. CDR3 in DNA: TGTGCCAGCAGCTTTACGGCCGGGGTCAATGAGCAGTTCTTC.

This chain connects TRBV5-6 to TRBJ2-3; D is perhaps TRBD1 (6 bases). The CDR3 has 16 amino acids. From germline, CDR1 is SGHDT and CDR2 YYEEEE. V was pared by 3 bases and J by 2 bases, with 16 bases between. CDR3 nucleotide sequence: TGTGCCAGCAGCTCATTAACAGGGATTCTCACAGATACGCAGTATTTT. Encoded protein: CASSSLTGILTDTQYF.

CDR3 DNA: TGTGCCAGCAGCCAAGGGTGGGGAGCATACAATGAGCAGTTCTTC. This gives the protein CASSQGWGAYNEQFF. The chain combines TRBV9 with TRBJ2-1, with D perhaps TRBD2 (5 bases). Trimming pared 4 bases from V and 4 bases from J, leaving 15 bases between. The germline V gene has CDR1 SGDLS and CDR2 YYNGEE. The CDR3 is 15 amino acids.

The chain employs TRBV4-1 and TRBJ1-4, with TRBD1 identical over 8 bases. V trimming: 0 bases; J trimming: 0 bases; junction bases outside the gene matches: 9. The CDR3 extends over 19 amino acids. The V gene's germline CDR1 is MGHRA and CDR2 YSYEKL. The CDR3 DNA sequence: TGCGCCAGCAGCCAAGAATTTGCGGACAGGGCCCCAACTAATGAAAAACTGTTTTTT. Its protein product is CASSQEFADRAPTNEKLFF.

V gene TRBV11-3 combines with J gene TRBJ2-1; 7 bases map to TRBD2. The CDR3 runs 16 residues. V lost 5 bases to trimming and J lost 3 bases; unmatched junction nucleotides: 10. Germline CDR1 SGHNT, CDR2 YENEEA. The CDR3 spells CASSRTSGILYNEQFF. The CDR3 DNA sequence: TGTGCCAGCAGCAGGACTAGTGGGATACTCTACAATGAGCAGTTCTTC.

DNA for the CDR3: TGTGCCATCAGTGCTGGAGGGGGCTACGAGCAGTACTTC. Translated, it gives CAISAGGGYEQYF. The gene calls are TRBV10-3 and TRBJ2-7, with D possibly being TRBD1 or TRBD2 (6 bases each). The CDR3 has 13 amino acids. CDR1 ENHRY and CDR2 SYGVKD come from the germline V gene. The V gene lost 4 bases and the J gene lost 3 bases, with 10 bases spanning the gap.

The chain links TRBV6-6 to TRBJ2-1; 10 bases are a match to TRBD2. The germline V gene encodes CDR1 MNHNY and CDR2 SVGAGI (reference sequence). V was clipped by 2 bases and J by 8 bases; unmatched bases: 6. The CDR3 sequence is 15 residues long. CDR3 residues: CASSYQRGGLDEQFF. The CDR3 DNA reads TGTGCCAGCAGTTACCAGCGGGGGGGCCTCGATGAGCAGTTCTTC.

This chain connects TRBV5-1 to TRBJ2-5; 14 nucleotides align to TRBD2. This CDR3 spans 16 amino acids. With V trimmed by 4 bases and J by 1 base, 3 bases remained unmatched. Per germline, CDR1 SGHRS and CDR2 YFSETQ. The CDR3 loop is CASSPGLAGAQETQYF. The DNA for the CDR3 is TGCGCCAGCAGCCCGGGACTAGCGGGAGCCCAAGAGACCCAGTACTTC. The full variable domain, with the rest looked up from reference TRBV5-1 and TRBJ2-5, is KAGVTQTPRYLIKTRGQQVTLSCSPISGHRSVSWYQQTPGQGLQFLFEYFSETQRNKGNFPGRFSGRQFSNSRSEMNVSTLELGDSALYLCASSPGLAGAQETQYFGPGTRLLVL.